This is a list of T cell receptor beta chains from one sample in a study of blood T cells in healthy people across ages. Each CDR3 protein is one row after TCRdb ran MiXCR on the 5' RACE reads. This sample has approximately 1,700,000 distinct CDR3 sequences, with 35% to 50% found just once. Sequencing was carried out using blood. These receptors all stem from a human donor in good health. Both conserved end residues are part of each CDR3. Fields, in order: J gene, V gene, CDR3 length, clone size, D gene, CDR3 protein, CDR3 DNA. D genes are given only for firm matches. Size tells how often a clone was seen (once, few, many) or the class of an expanded clone, and some rows leave it out.

j_call: TRBJ1-1; v_call: TRBV25-1; cdr3_length: 14; clone_size: few; d_call: -; cdr3_aa: CASSDPIMNTEAFF; cdr3_nt: TGTGCCAGCAGTGACCCCATCATGAACACTGAAGCTTTCTTT
j_call: TRBJ2-7; v_call: TRBV6-1; cdr3_length: 15; clone_size: many; d_call: TRBD1; cdr3_aa: CASSEVDRVDYEQYF; cdr3_nt: TGTGCCAGCAGTGAAGTCGACAGGGTTGACTACGAGCAGTACTTC
j_call: TRBJ2-3; v_call: TRBV12-3/TRBV12-4; cdr3_length: 14; clone_size: many; d_call: -; cdr3_aa: CASSLGYPKDPRYF; cdr3_nt: TGTGCCAGCAGTTTAGGTTATCCTAAGGACCCCAGGTATTTT
j_call: TRBJ1-6; v_call: TRBV20-1; cdr3_length: 11; clone_size: few; d_call: -; cdr3_aa: CSARENSPLHF; cdr3_nt: TGCAGTGCTAGAGAAAATTCACCCCTCCACTTT
j_call: TRBJ1-4; v_call: TRBV15; cdr3_length: 16; clone_size: -; d_call: -; cdr3_aa: CATSRHISSTNEKLFF; cdr3_nt: TGTGCCACCAGCAGGCATATTTCTTCAACTAATGAAAAACTGTTTTTT
j_call: TRBJ2-1; v_call: TRBV20-1; cdr3_length: 18; clone_size: few; d_call: TRBD2; cdr3_aa: CSARDFAGGMFPYNEQFF; cdr3_nt: TGCAGTGCTAGAGATTTTGCGGGGGGGATGTTTCCCTACAATGAGCAGTTCTTC
j_call: TRBJ2-5; v_call: TRBV20-1; cdr3_length: 14; clone_size: few; d_call: TRBD2; cdr3_aa: CSARGGLAQETQYF; cdr3_nt: TGCAGTGCTAGAGGTGGACTAGCCCAAGAGACCCAGTACTTC
j_call: TRBJ1-6; v_call: TRBV12-3/TRBV12-4; cdr3_length: 13; clone_size: few; d_call: TRBD1; cdr3_aa: CAIGTGWNSPLHF; cdr3_nt: TGTGCCATCGGGACAGGGTGGAATTCACCCCTCCACTTT
j_call: TRBJ1-2; v_call: TRBV7-2; cdr3_length: 13; clone_size: many; d_call: TRBD1; cdr3_aa: CASSRQGAYGYTF; cdr3_nt: TGTGCCAGCAGTCGACAGGGTGCCTATGGCTACACCTTC
j_call: TRBJ2-5; v_call: TRBV12-3/TRBV12-4; cdr3_length: 13; clone_size: -; d_call: -; cdr3_aa: CASTTGLQETQYF; cdr3_nt: TGTGCCAGCACCACAGGGCTCCAAGAGACCCAGTACTTC
j_call: TRBJ2-5; v_call: TRBV4-1; cdr3_length: 16; clone_size: -; d_call: -; cdr3_aa: CASSHVGKEGRETQYF; cdr3_nt: TGCGCCAGCAGCCATGTAGGGAAGGAAGGGAGAGAGACCCAGTACTTC
j_call: TRBJ2-3; v_call: TRBV13; cdr3_length: 13; clone_size: -; d_call: TRBD1; cdr3_aa: CASSLQGVNTQYF; cdr3_nt: TGTGCCAGCAGCTTACAGGGGGTGAATACGCAGTATTTT
j_call: TRBJ2-7; v_call: TRBV7-9; cdr3_length: 13; clone_size: few; d_call: -; cdr3_aa: CASSPGTSSEQYF; cdr3_nt: TGTGCCAGCAGCCCTGGGACGTCGAGTGAGCAGTACTTC
j_call: TRBJ2-7; v_call: TRBV28; cdr3_length: 17; clone_size: -; d_call: -; cdr3_aa: CASSSKLGRKGGDEQYF; cdr3_nt: TGTGCCAGCAGCTCAAAACTAGGACGGAAGGGGGGGGACGAGCAGTACTTC
j_call: TRBJ2-7; v_call: TRBV20-1; cdr3_length: 14; clone_size: few; d_call: TRBD1; cdr3_aa: CSAGRTGVSYEQYF; cdr3_nt: TGCAGTGCTGGAAGGACAGGGGTCTCCTACGAGCAGTACTTC
j_call: TRBJ2-1; v_call: TRBV5-1; cdr3_length: 16; clone_size: -; d_call: TRBD2; cdr3_aa: CASSLLAGERNNEQFF; cdr3_nt: TGCGCCAGCAGCTTGCTTGCGGGGGAGAGGAACAATGAGCAGTTCTTC
j_call: TRBJ2-7; v_call: TRBV5-1; cdr3_length: 14; clone_size: -; d_call: -; cdr3_aa: CASSVRQDPYEQYF; cdr3_nt: TGCGCCAGCAGCGTGCGGCAGGATCCCTACGAGCAGTACTTC
j_call: TRBJ1-1; v_call: TRBV27; cdr3_length: 16; clone_size: -; d_call: -; cdr3_aa: CASSLPGGSGGTEAFF; cdr3_nt: TGTGCCAGCAGTCTCCCGGGGGGGAGCGGAGGCACTGAAGCTTTCTTT
j_call: TRBJ2-5; v_call: TRBV9; cdr3_length: 19; clone_size: few; d_call: TRBD2; cdr3_aa: CASSYRLAGAFSREETQYF; cdr3_nt: TGTGCCAGCAGCTACCGACTAGCGGGGGCTTTTTCGCGGGAAGAGACCCAGTACTTC
j_call: TRBJ2-3; v_call: TRBV7-8; cdr3_length: 16; clone_size: -; d_call: TRBD2; cdr3_aa: CASSPETSGGSDTQYF; cdr3_nt: TGTGCCAGCAGCCCAGAGACTAGCGGGGGCTCAGATACGCAGTATTTT
j_call: TRBJ1-5; v_call: TRBV20-1; cdr3_length: 16; clone_size: -; d_call: TRBD1; cdr3_aa: CSAAFDRAVSNQPQHF; cdr3_nt: TGCAGTGCTGCCTTTGACAGGGCGGTAAGCAATCAGCCCCAGCATTTT
j_call: TRBJ2-3; v_call: TRBV24-1; cdr3_length: 14; clone_size: few; d_call: -; cdr3_aa: CATSANRGTDTQYF; cdr3_nt: TGTGCCACCAGTGCGAACAGAGGGACAGATACGCAGTATTTT
j_call: TRBJ1-5; v_call: TRBV18; cdr3_length: 16; clone_size: -; d_call: TRBD1; cdr3_aa: CASSPQNRGREQPQHF; cdr3_nt: TGTGCCAGCTCACCTCAAAACAGGGGGCGCGAACAGCCCCAGCATTTT
j_call: TRBJ2-3; v_call: TRBV18; cdr3_length: 15; clone_size: few; d_call: TRBD1; cdr3_aa: CASSPGQGALDTQYF; cdr3_nt: TGTGCCAGCTCACCAGGACAGGGAGCGTTAGATACGCAGTATTTT
j_call: TRBJ1-2; v_call: TRBV4-1; cdr3_length: 16; clone_size: -; d_call: TRBD1; cdr3_aa: CASSQGQGPLVWGYTF; cdr3_nt: TGCGCCAGCAGCCAGGGACAGGGGCCGCTGGTGTGGGGCTACACCTTC
j_call: TRBJ1-2; v_call: TRBV11-2; cdr3_length: 16; clone_size: -; d_call: -; cdr3_aa: CASSAIRAAYPYGYTF; cdr3_nt: TGTGCCAGCAGTGCAATCAGGGCGGCGTACCCCTATGGCTACACCTTC
j_call: TRBJ2-5; v_call: TRBV4-2; cdr3_length: 14; clone_size: -; d_call: TRBD2; cdr3_aa: CASSPWGGEETQYF; cdr3_nt: TGTGCCAGCAGCCCGTGGGGGGGGGAAGAGACCCAGTACTTC
j_call: TRBJ1-5; v_call: TRBV2; cdr3_length: 16; clone_size: -; d_call: -; cdr3_aa: CASRKDSIDHGQPQHF; cdr3_nt: TGTGCCAGCAGGAAGGACTCAATTGACCACGGGCAGCCCCAGCATTTT
j_call: TRBJ1-5; v_call: TRBV12-3/TRBV12-4; cdr3_length: 15; clone_size: -; d_call: -; cdr3_aa: CASRKDGPNNQPQHF; cdr3_nt: TGTGCCAGCAGGAAGGACGGACCGAACAATCAGCCCCAGCATTTT
j_call: TRBJ2-7; v_call: TRBV9; cdr3_length: 15; clone_size: few; d_call: TRBD2; cdr3_aa: CASSVGLAGGYEQYF; cdr3_nt: TGTGCCAGCAGCGTAGGACTAGCGGGGGGCTACGAGCAGTACTTC
j_call: TRBJ2-7; v_call: TRBV20-1; cdr3_length: 13; clone_size: few; d_call: TRBD2; cdr3_aa: CSARVAGGIEQYF; cdr3_nt: TGCAGTGCTAGAGTTGCGGGGGGTATCGAGCAGTACTTC
j_call: TRBJ1-4; v_call: TRBV7-9; cdr3_length: 14; clone_size: -; d_call: -; cdr3_aa: CASSFDETNEKLFF; cdr3_nt: TGTGCCAGCAGCTTCGACGAAACTAATGAAAAACTGTTTTTT
j_call: TRBJ1-2; v_call: TRBV7-2; cdr3_length: 13; clone_size: -; d_call: -; cdr3_aa: CASSVSWSDGYTF; cdr3_nt: TGTGCCAGCAGCGTAAGCTGGTCGGATGGCTACACCTTC
j_call: TRBJ2-7; v_call: TRBV10-3; cdr3_length: 12; clone_size: -; d_call: -; cdr3_aa: CAIRNRPDEQYF; cdr3_nt: TGTGCCATCAGGAACCGCCCGGACGAGCAGTACTTC
j_call: TRBJ2-3; v_call: TRBV3-1; cdr3_length: 14; clone_size: -; d_call: -; cdr3_aa: CASSPPGDTDTQYF; cdr3_nt: TGTGCCAGCAGCCCCCCGGGGGACACGGATACGCAGTATTTT